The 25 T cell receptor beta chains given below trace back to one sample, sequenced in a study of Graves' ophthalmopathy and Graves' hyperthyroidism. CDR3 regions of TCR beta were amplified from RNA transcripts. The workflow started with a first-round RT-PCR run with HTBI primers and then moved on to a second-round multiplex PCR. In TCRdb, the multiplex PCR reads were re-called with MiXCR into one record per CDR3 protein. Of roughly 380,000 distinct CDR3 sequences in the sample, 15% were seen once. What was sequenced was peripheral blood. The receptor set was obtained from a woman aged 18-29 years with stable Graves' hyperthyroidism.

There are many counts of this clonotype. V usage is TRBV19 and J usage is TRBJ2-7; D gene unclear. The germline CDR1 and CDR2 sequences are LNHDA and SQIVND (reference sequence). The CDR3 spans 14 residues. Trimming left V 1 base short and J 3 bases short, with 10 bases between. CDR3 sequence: CASSIGGWFYEQYF. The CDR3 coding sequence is TGTGCCAGTAGTATAGGGGGATGGTTCTACGAGCAGTACTTC.

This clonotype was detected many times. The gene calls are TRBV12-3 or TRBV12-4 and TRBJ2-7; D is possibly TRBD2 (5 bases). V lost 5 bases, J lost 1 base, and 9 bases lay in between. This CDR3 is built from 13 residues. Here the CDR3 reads CASSPPGSYEQYF. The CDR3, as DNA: TGTGCCAGCAGTCCCCCGGGGTCCTACGAGCAGTACTTC.

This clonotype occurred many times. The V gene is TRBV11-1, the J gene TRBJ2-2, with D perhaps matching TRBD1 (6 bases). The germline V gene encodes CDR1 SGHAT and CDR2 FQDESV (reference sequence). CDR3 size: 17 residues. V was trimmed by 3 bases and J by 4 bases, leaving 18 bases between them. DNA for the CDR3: TGTGCCAGCAGCTTCTACCGGTTAGGGACAAGCACCGGGGAGCTGTTTTTT. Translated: CASSFYRLGTSTGELFF.

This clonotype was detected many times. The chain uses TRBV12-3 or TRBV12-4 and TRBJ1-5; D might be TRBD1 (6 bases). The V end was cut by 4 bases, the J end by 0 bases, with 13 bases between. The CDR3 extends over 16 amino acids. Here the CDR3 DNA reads TGTGCCAGCAGTTCGGACAGTTTCTATAGCAATCAGCCCCAGCATTTT. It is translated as CASSSDSFYSNQPQHF.

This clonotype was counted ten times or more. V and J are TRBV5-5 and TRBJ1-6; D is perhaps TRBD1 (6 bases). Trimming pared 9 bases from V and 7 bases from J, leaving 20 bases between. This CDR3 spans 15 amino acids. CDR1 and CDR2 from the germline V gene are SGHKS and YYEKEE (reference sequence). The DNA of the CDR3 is TGTGCCACCTCTACAGGGTCTCGTACGAATTCACCCCTCCACTTT. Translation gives CATSTGSRTNSPLHF.

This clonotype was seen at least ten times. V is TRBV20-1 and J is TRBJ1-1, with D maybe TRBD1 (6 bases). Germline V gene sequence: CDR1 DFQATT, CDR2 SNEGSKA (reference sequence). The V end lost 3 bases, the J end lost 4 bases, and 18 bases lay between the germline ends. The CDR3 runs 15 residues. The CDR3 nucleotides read TGCAGTGCTAGGGACAGACAGTCTCTGAGCACTGAAGCTTTCTTT. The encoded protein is CSARDRQSLSTEAFF.

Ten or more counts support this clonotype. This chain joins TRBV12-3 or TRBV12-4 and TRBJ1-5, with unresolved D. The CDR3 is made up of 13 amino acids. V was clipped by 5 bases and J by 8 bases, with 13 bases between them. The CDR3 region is CASSLQTGEPQHF. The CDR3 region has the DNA TGTGCCAGCAGTCTCCAGACTGGAGAGCCCCAGCATTTT.

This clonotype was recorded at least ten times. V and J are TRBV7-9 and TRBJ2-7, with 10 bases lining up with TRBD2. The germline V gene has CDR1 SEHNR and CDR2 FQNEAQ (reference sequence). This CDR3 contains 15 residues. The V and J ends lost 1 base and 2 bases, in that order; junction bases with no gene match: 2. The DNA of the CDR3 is TGTGCCAGCAGCTTAGAAGCGGGGGGGGCCTACGAGCAGTACTTC. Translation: CASSLEAGGAYEQYF. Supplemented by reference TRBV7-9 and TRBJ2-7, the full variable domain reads DTGVSQNPRHKITKRGQNVTFRCDPISEHNRLYWYRQTLGQGPEFLTYFQNEAQLEKSRLLSDRFSAERPKGSFSTLEIQRTEQGDSAMYLCASSLEAGGAYEQYFGPGTRLTVT.

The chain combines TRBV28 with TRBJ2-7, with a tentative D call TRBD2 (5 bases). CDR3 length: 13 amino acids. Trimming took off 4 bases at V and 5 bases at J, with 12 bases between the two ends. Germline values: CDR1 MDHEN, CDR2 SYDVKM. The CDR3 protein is CASSSNTRDEQYF. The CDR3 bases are TGTGCCAGCAGTTCCAATACTAGGGACGAGCAGTACTTC.

The CDR3 region has the DNA TGTGCCAGCAATAACGGGGGCGGGGAGCTGTTTTTT. Its protein is CASNNGGGELFF. The chain recombines TRBV12-3 or TRBV12-4 with TRBJ2-2; perhaps TRBD2 as D (6 bases). The length of the CDR3 is 12 residues. V lost 7 bases, J lost 7 bases, and 10 bases lay in between.

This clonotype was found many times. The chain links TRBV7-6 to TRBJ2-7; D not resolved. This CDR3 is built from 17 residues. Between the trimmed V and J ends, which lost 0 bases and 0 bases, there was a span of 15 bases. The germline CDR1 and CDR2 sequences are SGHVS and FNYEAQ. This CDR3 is CASSLAPAVTVSYEQYF. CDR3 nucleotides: TGTGCCAGCAGCTTAGCCCCGGCTGTGACTGTCTCCTACGAGCAGTACTTC. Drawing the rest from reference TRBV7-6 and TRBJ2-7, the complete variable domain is GAGVSQSPRYKVTKRGQDVALRCDPISGHVSLYWYRQALGQGPEFLTYFNYEAQQDKSGLPNDRFSAERPEGSISTLTIQRTEQRDSAMYRCASSLAPAVTVSYEQYFGPGTRLTVT.

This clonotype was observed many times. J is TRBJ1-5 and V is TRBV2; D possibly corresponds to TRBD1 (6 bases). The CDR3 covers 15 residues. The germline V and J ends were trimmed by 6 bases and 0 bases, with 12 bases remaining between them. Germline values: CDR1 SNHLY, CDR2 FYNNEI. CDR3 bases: TGTGCCAGCAGGAGGGGGTCTTATAGCAATCAGCCCCAGCATTTT. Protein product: CASRRGSYSNQPQHF.

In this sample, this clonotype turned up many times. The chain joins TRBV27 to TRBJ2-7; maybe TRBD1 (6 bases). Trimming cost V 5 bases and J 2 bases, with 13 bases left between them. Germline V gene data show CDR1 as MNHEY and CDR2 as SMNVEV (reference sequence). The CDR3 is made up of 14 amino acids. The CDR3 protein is CASSPTGSPYEQYF. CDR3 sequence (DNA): TGTGCCAGCAGTCCTACAGGGTCCCCCTACGAGCAGTACTTC.

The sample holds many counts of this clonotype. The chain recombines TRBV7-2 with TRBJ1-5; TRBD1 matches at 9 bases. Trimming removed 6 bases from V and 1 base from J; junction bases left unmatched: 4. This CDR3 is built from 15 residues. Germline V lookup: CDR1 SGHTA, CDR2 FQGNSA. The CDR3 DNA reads TGTGCCAGCAGTCGCGACAGGGGGAGCAATCAGCCCCAGCATTTT. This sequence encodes CASSRDRGSNQPQHF.

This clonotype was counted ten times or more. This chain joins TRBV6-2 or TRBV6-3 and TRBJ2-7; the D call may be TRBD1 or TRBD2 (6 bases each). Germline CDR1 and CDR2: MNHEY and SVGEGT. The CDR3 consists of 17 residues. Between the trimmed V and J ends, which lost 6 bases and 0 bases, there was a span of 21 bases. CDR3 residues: CASRPAGRQGSSYEQYF. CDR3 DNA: TGTGCCAGCAGACCCGCAGGGAGGCAGGGGAGCTCCTACGAGCAGTACTTC.

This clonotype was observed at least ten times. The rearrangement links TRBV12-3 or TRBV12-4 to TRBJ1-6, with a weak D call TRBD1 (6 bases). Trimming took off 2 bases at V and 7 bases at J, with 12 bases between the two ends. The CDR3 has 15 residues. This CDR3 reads CASSLTQGTNSPLHF. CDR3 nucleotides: TGTGCCAGCAGTTTAACGCAGGGGACGAATTCACCCCTCCACTTT.

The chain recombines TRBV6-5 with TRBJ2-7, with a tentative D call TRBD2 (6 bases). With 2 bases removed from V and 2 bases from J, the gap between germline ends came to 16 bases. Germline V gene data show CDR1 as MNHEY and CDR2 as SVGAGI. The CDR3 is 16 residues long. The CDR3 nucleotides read TGTGCCAGCAGTTACGCCCAGGGTAGCGGCACCTACGAGCAGTACTTC. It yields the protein CASSYAQGSGTYEQYF.

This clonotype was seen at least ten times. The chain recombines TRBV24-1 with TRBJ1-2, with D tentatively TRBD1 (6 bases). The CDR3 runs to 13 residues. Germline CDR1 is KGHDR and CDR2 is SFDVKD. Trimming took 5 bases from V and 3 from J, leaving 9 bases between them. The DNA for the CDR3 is TGTGCCACCAGTGGGGCAGGGGACTATGGCTACACCTTC. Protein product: CATSGAGDYGYTF.

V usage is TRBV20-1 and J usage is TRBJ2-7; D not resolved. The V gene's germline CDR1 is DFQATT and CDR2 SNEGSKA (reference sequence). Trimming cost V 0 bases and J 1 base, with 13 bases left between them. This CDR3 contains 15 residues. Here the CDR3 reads CSARDRWVLSYEQYF. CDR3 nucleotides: TGCAGTGCTAGAGATCGGTGGGTTTTGTCCTACGAGCAGTACTTC.

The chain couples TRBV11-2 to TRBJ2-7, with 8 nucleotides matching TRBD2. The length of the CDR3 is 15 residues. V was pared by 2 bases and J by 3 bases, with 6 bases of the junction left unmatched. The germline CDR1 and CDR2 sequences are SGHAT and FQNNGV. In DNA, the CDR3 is TGTGCCAGCAGCTTAACAGCGGGGGCAATCTACGAGCAGTACGTC. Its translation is CASSLTAGAIYEQYV.

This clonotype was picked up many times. The CDR3 DNA follows: TGTGCCAGCAGTTACCGCCTACAGCAGAACACTGAAGCTTTCTTT. It translates to CASSYRLQQNTEAFF. V and J are TRBV6-5 and TRBJ1-1; D call uncertain. The CDR3 sequence is 15 residues long. Germline CDR1 MNHEY, CDR2 SVGAGI. The germline V and J ends were trimmed by 2 bases and 1 base, with 11 bases remaining between them.

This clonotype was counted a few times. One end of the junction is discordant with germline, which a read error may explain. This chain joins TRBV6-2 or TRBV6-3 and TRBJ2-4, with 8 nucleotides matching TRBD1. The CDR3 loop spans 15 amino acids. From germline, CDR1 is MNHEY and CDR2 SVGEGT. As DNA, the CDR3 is TGTGCCAGCAGGGCCGGACAGGGAGGCAAAAACATTAAGTACTTC. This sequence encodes CASRAGQGGKNIKYF.

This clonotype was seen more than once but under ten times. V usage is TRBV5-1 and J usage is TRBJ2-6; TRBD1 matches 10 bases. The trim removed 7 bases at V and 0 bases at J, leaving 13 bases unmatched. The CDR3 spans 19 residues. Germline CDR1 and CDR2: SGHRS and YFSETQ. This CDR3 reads CASRPAPGQGFSGANVLTF. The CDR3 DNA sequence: TGCGCCAGCCGGCCAGCCCCGGGACAGGGGTTCTCTGGGGCCAACGTCCTGACTTTC.

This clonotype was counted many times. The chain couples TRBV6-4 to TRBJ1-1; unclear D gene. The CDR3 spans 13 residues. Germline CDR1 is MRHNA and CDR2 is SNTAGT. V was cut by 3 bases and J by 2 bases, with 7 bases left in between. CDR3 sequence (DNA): TGTGCCAGCAGTGAGAACAGCAACACTGAAGCTTTCTTT. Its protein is CASSENSNTEAFF.

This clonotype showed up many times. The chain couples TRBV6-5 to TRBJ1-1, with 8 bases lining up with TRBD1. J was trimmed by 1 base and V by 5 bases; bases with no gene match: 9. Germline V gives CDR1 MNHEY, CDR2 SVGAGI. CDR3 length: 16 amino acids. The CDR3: CASSPRTGLTNTEAFF. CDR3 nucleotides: TGTGCCAGCAGTCCGAGGACAGGGCTTACGAACACTGAAGCTTTCTTT.